Sequencing of this TCR beta chain was carried out in a study of Tregs in tolerant kidney transplant recipients. The CDR3 has 16 amino acids. The V and J ends lost 3 bases and 1 base respectively, with 15 bases between them. The germline CDR1 and CDR2 sequences are SGHDN and FVKESK. Sequenced by immunoSEQ multiplex PCR; TCRdb stores in-frame clones only, minus some. The data hold about 94,000 clones, with over 85% observed a single time. The specimen was CD4+ T cells from blood, collected before the transplant. This chain uses TRBV14 with TRBJ1-1; D possibly corresponds to TRBD1 (6 bases). This receptor was taken from a human donor who received a combined kidney and bone marrow transplant. The CDR3 DNA is TGTGCCAGCAGCCACCGTCGGGGGGCCTGGAACACTGAAGCTTTCTTT. Translated: CASSHRRGAWNTEAFF.